This T cell receptor beta chain is drawn from a study of blood T cell repertoires in COVID-19. For the study at large: The United States, Italy and Spain provided the acute and convalescent COVID-19 samples. Sources were T cells, B-cell-depleted T cells, or PBMCs; the material itself was cDNA or gDNA.

As handled by the study authors: Amplifying reference gene primers gave estimates of nucleated cell counts. Produced via immunoSEQ multiplex PCR; TCRdb's table is partial and in-frame only. From that table come the V and J calls and clone size; the DNA was used to work out D and trimming. The sample shows 150,000 to 200,000 clones, approximately 89% of them seen only once. CDR3 length equals 15 residues. Trimming cost V 5 bases and J 10 bases, with 18 bases left between them. Germline V gene sequence: CDR1 SEHNR, CDR2 FQNEAQ (reference sequence). Sample: peripheral blood. The gene calls are TRBV7-9 and TRBJ1-6; D gene unclear. The sequence was collected from a man aged 65-85 years with acute or convalescent COVID-19. CDR3 nucleotide sequence: TGTGCCAGCAGCCGCCGGGGAGGGAGAGGATCACCCCTCCACTTT. It encodes CASSRRGGRGSPLHF.